This TCR beta chain emerged from a study of shared clonotypes between healthy human individuals. Study details: Each donor had three CD4 naive, three CD4 memory, two CD8 naive and one CD8 memory plate.

With 8 bases clipped from V and 3 bases from J, the junction kept 0 bases outside the gene matches. The CDR3 extends over 12 amino acids. Germline CDR1 and CDR2: MNHEY and SMNVEV (reference sequence). Over several immunoSEQ plates, each subset's genomic DNA was distributed in even portions. Only in-frame clones appear in the TCRdb table, and some are missing; sequencing was by immunoSEQ multiplex PCR. This sample has approximately 1.4 million clones, with around 98% found just once. In the case of this clone: Its antigen is not identified.

Study-level findings and limits: Rarefaction showed that sequencing of sorted subsets was incomplete (despite large depth).

V gene TRBV27 combines with J gene TRBJ2-7; 11 bases agree with TRBD2. Sequenced sample: naive CD4+ T cells sorted from blood. This sample's subset: CD45RA+ positively selected. The origin of this receptor is a man aged 25 to 40 in good health. In nucleotides, the CDR3 is TGTGCCAGCGGACTAGCGGGCTACGAGCAGTACTTC. Residues: CASGLAGYEQYF.